A selection of T cell receptor beta chains follows, all from one sample in a study of PD-1 blockade in classical Hodgkin lymphoma. Assay used: immunoSEQ multiplex PCR; TCRdb lists only in-frame clones, some missing. The sample carries about 23,000 clones, roughly 89% recorded once. Sequencing input: CD4+ T cells from blood. The receptors stem from a human donor with classical Hodgkin lymphoma. Each CDR3 is given with its conserved first and last residue. A D gene is named only where the DNA matches it firmly. Clone size is shown for a subset of rows, as once, few, many or a class of expanded clone.

V	size	D	J	DNA	CDR3
TRBV7-9	.	.	TRBJ2-1	TGTGCCAGCAGCTTAGCACTACTAGGAAGAGAATACAATGAGCAGTTCTTC	CASSLALLGREYNEQFF
TRBV6-1	.	.	TRBJ2-1	TGTGCCAGCGGTATTCACCCTACCTACAATGAGCAGTTCTTC	CASGIHPTYNEQFF
TRBV5-1	.	.	TRBJ1-1	TGCGCCAGCAGCTTGGCACCAGTCGAGAACACTGAAGCTTTCTTT	CASSLAPVENTEAFF
TRBV5-1	.	.	TRBJ2-3	TGCGCCAGCAGCTTGGTTGGGGGACTCCCGTCGAGTACAGATACGCAGTATTTT	CASSLVGGLPSSTDTQYF
TRBV2	.	.	TRBJ2-5	TGTGCCAGCAGGACCGGACAGTTACAAGAGACCCAGTACTTC	CASRTGQLQETQYF
TRBV9	.	TRBD2	TRBJ2-7	TGTGCCAGCAGCGTAGGTCAACTAGCGGGAGTCTACGAGCAGTACTTC	CASSVGQLAGVYEQYF
TRBV7-9	.	.	TRBJ2-7	TGTGCCAGCAGCTCCTTAAGGGGAACAGCACCCTACGAGCAGTACTTC	CASSSLRGTAPYEQYF
TRBV11-3	once	.	TRBJ1-6	TGTGCCAGCAGCTTATCTTCCCTGTATAATTCACCCCTCCACTTT	CASSLSSLYNSPLHF
TRBV28	.	.	TRBJ1-4	TGTGCCAGCAGTTTTTCGGCAAATGAAAAACTGTTTTTT	CASSFSANEKLFF
TRBV18	.	.	TRBJ1-5	TGTGCCAGCTCACCGGAGGCCCAGCCCCAGCATTTT	CASSPEAQPQHF
TRBV28	.	.	TRBJ1-2	TGTGCCAGCAGTTCCATGCGGCAAAGGTACACCTTC	CASSSMRQRYTF
TRBV5-1	.	.	TRBJ1-2	TGCGCCAGCGCCCCGGGGGGCGTAAACTATGGCTACACCTTC	CASAPGGVNYGYTF
TRBV7-8	.	.	TRBJ2-7	TGTGCCAGCAGCCCCGGGAGGGGGCAATACGAGCAGTACTTC	CASSPGRGQYEQYF
TRBV10-3	.	TRBD2	TRBJ2-7	TGTGCCACCCGAGGTACTAGCGACTACGAGCAGTACTTC	CATRGTSDYEQYF
TRBV5-4	.	.	TRBJ2-6	TGTGCCAGCAGCCCCTCCTTTTTAGAGTTTGTCCTTTCTGGGGCCAACGTCCTGACTTTC	CASSPSFLEFVLSGANVLTF
TRBV5-5	once	TRBD1	TRBJ1-6	TGTGCCAGCAGCCCCGGGACAGGGGGCCCGAGCTCCTATAATTCACCCCTCCACTTT	CASSPGTGGPSSYNSPLHF
TRBV7-2	.	TRBD1	TRBJ1-4	TGTGCCAGCAGCTCAAGGACAGGGGCCGCAACTAATGAAAAACTGTTTTTT	CASSSRTGAATNEKLFF
TRBV11-3	.	.	TRBJ2-1	TGTGCCAGCAGCGGACGGGGTTACAATGAGCAGTTCTTC	CASSGRGYNEQFF
TRBV7-6	.	.	TRBJ1-3	TGTGCCAGCAGCTTAGCTTCGGATGGTGGGCTCGGAAACACCATATATTTT	CASSLASDGGLGNTIYF
TRBV19	.	.	TRBJ2-7	TGTGCCAGTAGCCCCTATCCGGCAGGGACCTCCTACGAGCAGTACTTC	CASSPYPAGTSYEQYF
TRBV5-6	.	.	TRBJ1-1	TGTGCCAGCAGCTTGCAGGGAGTGAACACTGAAGCTTTCTTT	CASSLQGVNTEAFF
TRBV7-3	few	TRBD2	TRBJ2-2	TGTGCCAGCAGCTTAGGCGGACTAGCGGGGAATCGGGAGCTGTTTTTT	CASSLGGLAGNRELFF
TRBV2	.	TRBD1	TRBJ2-5	TGTGCCAGCAGTATAGGGGGCGAAGAGACCCAGTACTTC	CASSIGGEETQYF
TRBV5-5	.	TRBD2	TRBJ2-2	TGTGCCAGCAGCTTGAGGACTAGCGGGAAGAACACCGGGGAGCTGTTTTTT	CASSLRTSGKNTGELFF
TRBV6-6	.	TRBD1	TRBJ1-2	TGTGCCAGCAGCCCCTCCCCCCACAGGGGCTATGGCTACACCTTC	CASSPSPHRGYGYTF
TRBV6-5	.	.	TRBJ1-2	TGTGCCAGCAGTTATGGACAGTCCTATGGCTACACCTTC	CASSYGQSYGYTF
TRBV19	.	.	TRBJ2-3	TGTGCCAGTAGTATGTCCAGCGTTAGCACAGATACGCAGTATTTT	CASSMSSVSTDTQYF
TRBV30	few	.	TRBJ1-6	TGTGCAGCCCACAGGAATGTTAATTCACCCCTCCACTTT	CAAHRNVNSPLHF
TRBV5-1	.	TRBD1	TRBJ1-1	TGCGCCAGCAGCTACACCGACAGGGGGCGAGGAGTAAACACTGAAGCTTTCTTT	CASSYTDRGRGVNTEAFF
TRBV6-1	.	.	TRBJ2-4	TGTGCCAGCAGAAGGAGGGGAGACATTCAGTACTTC	CASRRRGDIQYF
TRBV4-3	.	TRBD1	TRBJ1-6	TGCGCCAGCAGCCAACGACCGACAGGGACCAATTCACCCCTCCACTTT	CASSQRPTGTNSPLHF
TRBV7-7	.	.	TRBJ1-3	TGTGCTAGCAGCAGAGGGGTAGGATCTGGAAACACCATATATTTT	CASSRGVGSGNTIYF
TRBV5-6	.	TRBD1	TRBJ1-1	TGTGCCAGCAGCCTTCTGACAGGGCAGCACACTGAAGCTTTCTTT	CASSLLTGQHTEAFF
TRBV6-5	.	TRBD2	TRBJ2-7	TGTGCCAGCAGTTACGCCAGCGGGAGCCCCTACGAGCAGTACTTC	CASSYASGSPYEQYF
TRBV7-9	.	.	TRBJ2-5	TGTGCCAGCAGCCACAACGACGGCAAGACCCAGTACTTC	CASSHNDGKTQYF
TRBV7-2	.	.	TRBJ2-7	TGTGCCAGCAGCCCCGGGCCCCACTACGAGCAGTACTTC	CASSPGPHYEQYF
TRBV7-2	.	.	TRBJ2-3	TGTGCCAGCAGCTCAGGTCCGAGGGGGTTTAGCACAGATACGCAGTATTTT	CASSSGPRGFSTDTQYF
TRBV18	.	TRBD1	TRBJ1-1	TGTGCCAGCTCACACGAACCGGACAGGTTCGGCGTCCCTGAAGCTTTCTTT	CASSHEPDRFGVPEAFF